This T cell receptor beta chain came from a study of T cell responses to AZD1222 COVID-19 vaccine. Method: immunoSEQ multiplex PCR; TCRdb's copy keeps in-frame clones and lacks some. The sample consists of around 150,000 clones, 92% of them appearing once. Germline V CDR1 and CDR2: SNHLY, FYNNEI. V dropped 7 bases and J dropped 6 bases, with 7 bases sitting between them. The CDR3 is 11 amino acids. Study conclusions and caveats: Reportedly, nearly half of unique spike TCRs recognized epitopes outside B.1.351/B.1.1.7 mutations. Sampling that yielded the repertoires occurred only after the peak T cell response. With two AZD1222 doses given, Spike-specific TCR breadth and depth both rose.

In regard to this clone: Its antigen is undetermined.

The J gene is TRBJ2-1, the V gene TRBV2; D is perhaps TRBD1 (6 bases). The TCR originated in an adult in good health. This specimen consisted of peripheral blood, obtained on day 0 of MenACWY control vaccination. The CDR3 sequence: CASKQGNEQFF. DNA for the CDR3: TGTGCCAGCAAACAGGGCAATGAGCAGTTCTTC.